The 3 T cell receptor beta chains presented below share a single source sample, sequenced in a study of T cell responses to AZD1222 COVID-19 vaccine. Data came from immunoSEQ multiplex PCR; TCRdb stores just in-frame clones and leaves some out. The table records about 160,000 clones, 88% of them present only once. The input for sequencing was peripheral blood, taken 28 days after the second AZD1222 dose. These receptors were obtained from an adult who received the AZD1222 COVID-19 vaccine.

CDR3 amino acids: CASSPRQGPTGELFF. The DNA for the CDR3 is TGTGCCAGCTCACCCCGACAGGGCCCCACCGGGGAGCTGTTTTTT. The rearrangement uses TRBV18 and TRBJ2-2, with 7 bases lining up with TRBD1. The ends lost 3 bases at V and 4 bases at J; junction bases unmatched: 5. Germline V gene sequence: CDR1 KGHSH, CDR2 LQKENI. There are 15 residues in the CDR3. The entire variable domain, with the rest obtained from reference TRBV18 and TRBJ2-2, is as follows: NAGVMQNPRHLVRRRGQEARLRCSPMKGHSHVYWYRQLPEEGLKFMVYLQKENIIDESGMPKERFSAEFPKEGPSILRIQQVVRGDSAAYFCASSPRQGPTGELFFGEGSRLTVL.

J is TRBJ1-3 and V is TRBV7-9; D uncertain. Germline V gene sequence: CDR1 SEHNR, CDR2 FQNEAQ (reference sequence). This CDR3 has 15 amino acids. With 6 bases removed from V and 0 bases from J, the gap between germline ends came to 12 bases. As DNA, the CDR3 is TGTGCCAGCAGTCCTCCCAGACGCTCTGGAAACACCATATATTTT. It is translated as CASSPPRRSGNTIYF.

This chain connects TRBV19 to TRBJ2-3; D is perhaps TRBD1 (6 bases). Trimming pared 9 bases from V and 2 bases from J, leaving 15 bases between. Germline V gene sequence: CDR1 LNHDA, CDR2 SQIVND (reference sequence). The CDR3 covers 14 residues. The DNA for the CDR3 is TGTGCCAGCTCGATGGGGGCACTCACAGATACGCAGTATTTT. As protein: CASSMGALTDTQYF.